This is a list of T cell receptor beta chains from one sample in a study of spatial heterogeneity in lung cancer. TCRdb re-called the 5' RACE reads through MiXCR, storing one row per CDR3 protein. Of about 50,000 distinct CDR3 sequences detected, 7.5% to 8% appear once; the ten largest clones hold more than 10%. The input for sequencing was PBMCs, taken at surgery. The receptors originated from a female donor with early-stage non-small cell lung cancer. Each CDR3 is given without its conserved first and last residue. Each record gives: V gene, J gene, CDR3 protein.

V gene: TRBV6-1
J gene: TRBJ2-7
CDR3 protein: ASRAAGQTPYEQY

V gene: TRBV2
J gene: TRBJ2-5
CDR3 protein: ASSEGHPGRIRQETQY

V gene: TRBV20-1
J gene: TRBJ1-1
CDR3 protein: SAPPQGNTEAF

V gene: TRBV2
J gene: TRBJ1-2
CDR3 protein: ASRTDDGRDGYT

V gene: TRBV6-1
J gene: TRBJ2-7
CDR3 protein: ASSELWETAY

V gene: TRBV5-1
J gene: TRBJ1-1
CDR3 protein: ASSLEGQGMNTEAF

V gene: TRBV4-1
J gene: TRBJ2-1
CDR3 protein: ASSQFNRGSSYNEQF

V gene: TRBV5-6
J gene: TRBJ1-1
CDR3 protein: ASSLWQLIMNTEAF

V gene: TRBV7-8
J gene: TRBJ2-2
CDR3 protein: ASSTHVGLRTGELF

V gene: TRBV7-9
J gene: TRBJ2-5
CDR3 protein: ASSPSRKVKETQY

V gene: TRBV11-2
J gene: TRBJ1-3
CDR3 protein: ASSTRQAFSGNTIY

V gene: TRBV28
J gene: TRBJ2-3
CDR3 protein: ASSFQGGSTDTQY

V gene: TRBV6-1
J gene: TRBJ2-2
CDR3 protein: ASSEGLYTGELF

V gene: TRBV25-1
J gene: TRBJ1-1
CDR3 protein: ASTNTQGASAF

V gene: TRBV7-9
J gene: TRBJ1-1
CDR3 protein: ASSLEPENTEAF

V gene: TRBV7-7
J gene: TRBJ2-5
CDR3 protein: ASSSTGLQETQY